Presented here are 9 T cell receptor beta chains from one specimen sequenced in a study of T cell responses to AZD1222 COVID-19 vaccine. The repertoire was sequenced with immunoSEQ multiplex PCR; TCRdb's copy has only in-frame clones and lacks some. The sample holds about 170,000 clones, 90% to 95% seen once. The sample here was peripheral blood, taken on day 0 of AZD1222 vaccination. Receptor source: an adult in good health.

The chain links TRBV6-5 to TRBJ1-5; 7 bases are shared with TRBD1. In germline, CDR1 is MNHEY, CDR2 SVGAGI. The CDR3 covers 15 residues. The V segment lost 6 bases and the J segment 1 base; nucleotides outside the gene matches: 6. The CDR3 sequence is CASSQGVASNQPQHF. The CDR3 DNA sequence: TGTGCCAGCAGCCAGGGGGTTGCGAGCAATCAGCCCCAGCATTTT.

This clone was found once. The chain links TRBV7-9 to TRBJ2-1; TRBD2 matches 10 bases. Germline trimming cut 2 bases from V and 4 bases from J; bases unmatched to any gene: 14. The CDR3 runs to 19 residues. In germline, CDR1 is SEHNR, CDR2 FQNEAQ (reference sequence). CDR3 amino acids: CASSLSSGGPIGIYNEQFF. In nucleotides, the CDR3 is TGTGCCAGCAGCTTATCTAGCGGGGGCCCGATCGGTATATACAATGAGCAGTTCTTC.

V usage is TRBV15 and J usage is TRBJ1-6; unclear D gene. Germline loops: CDR1 LNHNV, CDR2 YYDKDF (reference sequence). The CDR3 extends over 14 amino acids. The V and J ends lost 0 bases and 7 bases respectively, with 7 bases between them. DNA of the CDR3: TGTGCCACCAGCAGAGATCTGGAGAATTCACCCCTCCACTTT. Amino acids: CATSRDLENSPLHF. Full variable domain (remainder filled in from reference TRBV15 and TRBJ1-6): DAMVIQNPRYQVTQFGKPVTLSCSQTLNHNVMYWYQQKSSQAPKLLFHYYDKDFNNEADTPDNFQSRRPNTSFCFLDIRSPGLGDTAMYLCATSRDLENSPLHFGNGTRLTVT.

The V gene is TRBV28, the J gene TRBJ1-3; D remains ambiguous. V was clipped by 1 base and J by 8 bases, with 18 bases between them. This CDR3 has 16 amino acids. Germline V gene sequence: CDR1 MDHEN, CDR2 SYDVKM. CDR3 residues: CASSLLRPAMRDTIYF. The CDR3 bases are TGTGCCAGCAGTTTATTGAGGCCGGCCATGAGGGACACCATATATTTT.

This clone is a singleton in its sample. The V call is TRBV28, the J call TRBJ2-5; TRBD2 is a possible D gene (6 bases). There are 16 residues in the CDR3. The germline V gene has CDR1 MDHEN and CDR2 SYDVKM. Trimming took off 5 bases at V and 5 bases at J, with 21 bases between the two ends. The CDR3 DNA reads as TGTGCCAGCAGTCTCCCAGTAAGATTTCGGGAGGAGACCCAGTACTTC. This encodes CASSLPVRFREETQYF.

The rearrangement uses TRBV19 and TRBJ2-7, with 7 bases lining up with TRBD2. In germline, CDR1 is LNHDA, CDR2 SQIVND (reference sequence). The trim removed 3 bases at V and 7 bases at J, leaving 9 bases unmatched. The CDR3 sequence is 14 residues long. The CDR3 spells CASSIQRTSGEQYF. The CDR3 DNA is TGTGCCAGTAGTATCCAGAGGACTAGTGGGGAGCAGTACTTC.

The rearrangement links TRBV6-1 to TRBJ1-1; TRBD1 matches 7 bases. CDR3 size: 15 residues. V shed 2 bases, J shed 2 bases, and the junction held 5 bases outside the gene matches. Germline V gene sequence: CDR1 MNHNS, CDR2 SASEGT. The CDR3 sequence: CASSELGTDNTEAFF. CDR3 bases: TGTGCCAGCAGTGAACTCGGGACAGACAACACTGAAGCTTTCTTT.

V gene TRBV5-1 combines with J gene TRBJ2-7; D may be TRBD1 (5 bases). CDR1 is SGHRS and CDR2 is YFSETQ in the germline V gene. The V end was cut by 4 bases, the J end by 0 bases, with 14 bases between. The CDR3 is 15 amino acids. The CDR3 loop reads CASSTGPGSSYEQYF. The CDR3 nucleotides are TGCGCCAGCAGCACAGGACCCGGTAGCTCCTACGAGCAGTACTTC.

V gene TRBV5-1 combines with J gene TRBJ1-2; tentatively, D is TRBD1 (5 bases). Deletions cut 0 bases from V and 6 bases from J, with 9 bases between. Germline V gene lookup returns CDR1 SGHRS and CDR2 YFSETQ. This CDR3 is 13 amino acids long. In nucleotides, the CDR3 is TGCGCCAGCAGCTTGGTAGGGGATGATGGCTACACCTTC. Encoded protein: CASSLVGDDGYTF.